These 10 T cell receptor beta chains originate from one sample sequenced in a study of PD-L1 blockade in urothelial cancer. Time point given: peripheral blood 6 weeks after treatment start. Assay used: immunoSEQ multiplex PCR; TCRdb lists only in-frame clones, some missing. The data contain approximately 91,000 clones, approximately 87% of them singletons. The sample consisted of PBMCs, taken around atezolizumab (anti-PD-L1) treatment. All receptors come from a man aged 65-85 years with urothelial cancer.

CDR3 coding DNA: TGTGCCAGCAGTGAACTTCGCACTGAAGCTTTCTTT. Its translation is CASSELRTEAFF. The chain carries TRBV2 and TRBJ1-1; no reliable D call. Between the trimmed V and J ends, which lost 2 bases and 4 bases, there was a span of 5 bases. The CDR3 is made up of 12 amino acids. Germline-derived CDR1 and CDR2 are SNHLY and FYNNEI.

In nucleotides, the CDR3 is TGTGCCAGCAGTCCGGACAGGGGAGTCGACACTGAAGCTTTCTTT. Its protein product is CASSPDRGVDTEAFF. The chain is built from TRBV2 and TRBJ1-1; 9 positions agree with TRBD1. The CDR3 contains 15 residues. CDR1 and CDR2 (germline): SNHLY, FYNNEI. V lost 5 bases to trimming and J lost 3 bases; unmatched junction nucleotides: 7.

This chain uses TRBV7-8 with TRBJ2-7; D is perhaps TRBD2 (5 bases). This CDR3 has 13 amino acids. Germline V lookup: CDR1 SGHVS, CDR2 FQNEAQ. Trimming removed 3 bases at V and 7 bases at J, with 13 bases between. The CDR3: CASSFARSGEQYF. For the CDR3, the DNA is TGTGCCAGCAGCTTTGCTAGATCGGGGGAGCAGTACTTC.

The chain is built from TRBV7-9 and TRBJ1-1, with 9 nucleotides matching TRBD1. The CDR3 extends over 14 amino acids. Germline values: CDR1 SEHNR, CDR2 FQNEAQ (reference sequence). Unmatched junction bases numbered 2, after V lost 4 bases and J lost 2 bases. The chain's CDR3 is CASSWTGVNTEAFF. In DNA, the CDR3 is TGTGCCAGCAGCTGGACAGGGGTTAACACTGAAGCTTTCTTT. Using reference TRBV7-9 and TRBJ1-1 for the parts outside the CDR3, the full variable domain is DTGVSQNPRHKITKRGQNVTFRCDPISEHNRLYWYRQTLGQGPEFLTYFQNEAQLEKSRLLSDRFSAERPKGSFSTLEIQRTEQGDSAMYLCASSWTGVNTEAFFGQGTRLTVV.

This rearrangement joins TRBV6-6 to TRBJ1-4; 7 nucleotides line up with TRBD1. V dropped 4 bases and J dropped 8; count of bases not matched to a gene: 10. The germline V gene encodes CDR1 MNHNY and CDR2 SVGAGI (reference sequence). The CDR3 has 15 residues. The CDR3 is CASSSTGVGGEKLFF. Here the CDR3 DNA reads TGTGCCAGCAGTTCTACAGGGGTAGGGGGCGAAAAACTGTTTTTT.

This sequence joins TRBV10-3 and TRBJ1-4; a possible D gene is TRBD1 (6 bases). This CDR3 has 15 amino acids. CDR1 and CDR2 from the germline V gene are ENHRY and SYGVKD. Between the trimmed V and J ends, which lost 2 bases and 8 bases, there was a span of 15 bases. CDR3 amino acids: CAISERQGSYEKLFF. The DNA for the CDR3 is TGTGCCATCAGTGAGCGGCAGGGGTCATACGAAAAACTGTTTTTT.

DNA of the CDR3: TGTGCCAGCAGTTACTCCGGGGGGAGCACTGAAGCTTTCTTT. It yields the protein CASSYSGGSTEAFF. The gene calls are TRBV6-5 and TRBJ1-1, with D maybe TRBD1 (5 bases). Looked up from germline, CDR1 is MNHEY and CDR2 is SVGAGI. V lost 0 bases and J 4 bases, leaving 9 bases between the germline ends. The CDR3 extends over 14 amino acids.

The chain links TRBV30 to TRBJ2-7, with D possibly being TRBD2 (5 bases). CDR1 is GTSNPN and CDR2 is SVGIG in the germline V gene (reference sequence). The CDR3 covers 13 residues. V was clipped by 0 bases and J by 2 bases, with 8 bases between them. The DNA of the CDR3 is TGTGCCTGGAGTGTTAGCGTTACCTACGAGCAGTACTTC. Amino acids: CAWSVSVTYEQYF.

This clone was seen once. The J gene is TRBJ2-7, the V gene TRBV11-1; a possible D gene is TRBD1 (5 bases). Looked up from germline, CDR1 is SGHAT and CDR2 is FQDESV (reference sequence). V lost 1 base, J lost 4 bases, and 11 bases lay in between. CDR3 length equals 14 residues. The CDR3 bases are TGTGCCAGCAGCTTAGGGCAGGGCGTGTACGAGCAGTACTTC. Protein sequence: CASSLGQGVYEQYF.

This chain links TRBV4-1 with TRBJ1-1, with a weak D call TRBD1 (5 bases). This CDR3 has 17 amino acids. V gave up 0 bases and J gave up 0 bases, with 14 bases separating them. Germline V gives CDR1 MGHRA, CDR2 YSYEKL. CDR3 sequence (DNA): TGCGCCAGCAGCCAAGAAAGATCGGAGGGGATGAACACTGAAGCTTTCTTT. It encodes CASSQERSEGMNTEAFF.